This passage covers 18 T cell receptor beta chains from one sample sequenced in a study of blood T cell repertoires in COVID-19. Measured with immunoSEQ multiplex PCR; TCRdb has only the in-frame clones, and not every one. Altogether 120,000 to 150,000 clones are present, approximately 80% being singletons, with the ten largest covering approximately 7.1%. Sequenced sample: peripheral blood. The source of these receptors is a woman in her 50s in a cohort sampled during active or convalescent COVID-19.

The chain combines TRBV5-3 with TRBJ1-1; D is uncertain. TRBV5-3 qualifies as an ORF whose function is uncertain. This CDR3 is built from 15 residues. The V end lost 3 bases, the J end lost 5 bases, and 17 bases lay between the germline ends. This CDR3 reads CARSSMRARNTEAFF. The CDR3 bases are TGTGCCAGAAGCTCGATGAGGGCTCGGAATACTGAAGCTTTCTTT.

The chain links TRBV5-1 to TRBJ2-1; a possible D gene is TRBD2 (5 bases). The CDR3 is 15 amino acids. Germline-derived CDR1 and CDR2 are SGHRS and YFSETQ. The V end was cut by 1 base, the J end by 0 bases, with 8 bases between. CDR3 DNA: TGCGCCAGCAGCTTGCGGGGAAACTCCTACAATGAGCAGTTCTTC. As protein: CASSLRGNSYNEQFF.

The genes are TRBV28 and TRBJ1-2; D unclear. The germline CDR1 and CDR2 sequences are MDHEN and SYDVKM. This CDR3 is built from 12 residues. The V gene lost 6 bases and the J gene lost 4 bases, with 9 bases spanning the gap. CDR3 in DNA: TGTGCCAGCAGCTCGGACTCCTATGGCTACACCTTC. It is translated as CASSSDSYGYTF.

The chain couples TRBV21-1 to TRBJ2-7; no check of the table's D call, TRBD1, against the DNA was made. TRBV21-1 has pseudogene status. The CDR3 is 14 residues long. As DNA, the CDR3 is TGTGCCAGCAGCAGACCTCTGACAGGCTACGAGCAGTACTTC. It is translated as CASSRPLTGYEQYF.

The chain combines TRBV7-2 with TRBJ2-3; D is ambiguous. Germline V CDR1 and CDR2: SGHTA, FQGNSA. V lost 5 bases and J 6 bases, leaving 21 bases between the germline ends. CDR3 length: 16 residues. The CDR3 protein is CASSGALTTRPDTQYF. The CDR3 nucleotides are TGTGCCAGCAGCGGAGCCCTAACGACGCGTCCGGATACGCAGTATTTT.

The V gene is TRBV5-6, the J gene TRBJ2-7; 15 bases agree with TRBD2. CDR1 and CDR2 (germline): SGHDT, YYEEEE. The CDR3 has 17 amino acids. J was trimmed by 0 bases and V by 5 bases; bases with no gene match: 6. The CDR3 protein is CASRKGLAGGNSYEQYF. The CDR3 DNA follows: TGTGCCAGCAGGAAAGGACTAGCGGGGGGGAACTCCTACGAGCAGTACTTC.

The chain employs TRBV5-4 and TRBJ2-1; D is perhaps TRBD1 (5 bases). CDR1 and CDR2 from the germline V gene are SGHNT and YYREEE (reference sequence). This CDR3 is 16 amino acids long. Trimming took 0 bases from V and 6 from J, leaving 16 bases between them. CDR3 in amino acids: CASSLGSRAYSNEQFF. The DNA for the CDR3 is TGTGCCAGCAGCTTGGGTTCCAGGGCGTACAGCAATGAGCAGTTCTTC.

The rearrangement joins TRBV29-1 to TRBJ2-1; TRBD2 is a possible D gene (6 bases). This CDR3 has 14 residues. Trimming removed 6 bases from V and 0 bases from J, with 12 bases in between. From germline, CDR1 is SQVTM and CDR2 ANQGSEA. The CDR3 nucleotides are TGCAGCGTGCGGGGCGAGAGCTCCTACAATGAGCAGTTCTTC. Translated, it gives CSVRGESSYNEQFF.

This clone has just one count. V usage is TRBV29-1 and J usage is TRBJ2-1; D possibly corresponds to TRBD2 (6 bases). Germline V gives CDR1 SQVTM, CDR2 ANQGSEA. V dropped 4 bases and J dropped 0 bases, with 16 bases sitting between them. This CDR3 has 16 amino acids. As DNA, the CDR3 is TGCAGCGTTGCGGGCCCCGGGAGAATCTCCTACAATGAGCAGTTCTTC. This translates into CSVAGPGRISYNEQFF.

This chain joins TRBV3-1 (or the pseudogene TRBV3-2) and TRBJ2-1, with 7 bases fitting TRBD2. Germline lookup yields CDR1 LGHDT and CDR2 YNNKEL (reference sequence). After removal of 4 bases from V and 6 bases from J, the junction contained 6 bases not matched to a gene. The CDR3 runs 14 residues. This CDR3 is CASSRTRVLNEQFF. DNA for the CDR3: TGTGCCAGCAGCCGGACTAGGGTCCTCAATGAGCAGTTCTTC.

This rearrangement joins TRBV7-3 to TRBJ2-1; TRBD2 matches at 8 bases. This CDR3 region has 14 residues. V trimming: 5 bases; J trimming: 2 bases; junction bases outside the gene matches: 2. Germline lookup yields CDR1 SGHTA and CDR2 FQGTGA. The CDR3 sequence: CASSPGGAYNEQFF. In DNA, the CDR3 is TGTGCCAGCAGCCCCGGGGGGGCCTACAATGAGCAGTTCTTC.

The J gene is TRBJ2-1, the V gene TRBV7-3, with 7 bases fitting TRBD2. The length of the CDR3 is 15 residues. The germline CDR1 and CDR2 sequences are SGHTA and FQGTGA. V lost 3 bases and J lost 9; bases outside the gene matches: 11. The CDR3 here is CASSLGTTKYGEQFF. In DNA, the CDR3 is TGTGCCAGCAGCTTGGGGACTACCAAATACGGTGAGCAGTTCTTC. Using reference TRBV7-3 and TRBJ2-1 for the parts outside the CDR3, the full variable domain is GAGVSQTPSNKVTEKGKYVELRCDPISGHTALYWYRQSLGQGPEFLIYFQGTGAADDSGLPNDRFFAVRPEGSVSTLKIQRTERGDSAVYLCASSLGTTKYGEQFFGPGTRLTVL.

The chain links TRBV18 to TRBJ2-7; 12 nucleotides match TRBD1. Germline CDR1 and CDR2: KGHSH and LQKENI. The CDR3 runs to 15 residues. With V trimmed by 4 bases and J by 5 bases, 6 bases remained unmatched. CDR3 amino acids: CASSQGGQGAHEQYF. The CDR3 DNA sequence: TGTGCCAGCTCACAAGGGGGACAGGGGGCGCACGAGCAGTACTTC.

The CDR3 DNA follows: TGTGCCAGCTCACCACCTGGGCCCAGGGACATTCAGTACTTC. The encoded protein is CASSPPGPRDIQYF. The chain combines TRBV18 with TRBJ2-4; maybe TRBD1 (5 bases). Trimming removed 0 bases at V and 8 bases at J, with 11 bases between. Germline-derived CDR1 and CDR2 are KGHSH and LQKENI. The CDR3 is made up of 14 amino acids.

The chain links TRBV28 to TRBJ1-5; D may be TRBD1 (5 bases). In germline, CDR1 is MDHEN, CDR2 SYDVKM. This CDR3 has 13 residues. The ends were cut back, 6 bases at V and 3 bases at J, with 9 bases in the middle. The CDR3 loop is CASRRDFNQPQHF. CDR3 bases: TGTGCCAGCAGAAGGGACTTCAATCAGCCCCAGCATTTT.

The chain is built from TRBV21-1 and TRBJ1-2; the table calls TRBD1, which could not be checked here. TRBV21-1 is reported as a pseudogene. The CDR3 spans 14 residues. DNA for the CDR3: TGTGCCAGCAGCAAAGGGGACAGCTGGGCGGGCTACACCTTC. The encoded protein is CASSKGDSWAGYTF.

The chain carries TRBV6-5 and TRBJ2-3; no definite D call. Germline V gene sequence: CDR1 MNHEY, CDR2 SVGAGI. The length of the CDR3 is 11 residues. The V end was cut by 8 bases, the J end by 4 bases, with 7 bases between. CDR3 DNA: TGTGCCAGCCGCCAGGCAGATACGCAGTATTTT. Its translation is CASRQADTQYF.

The chain uses TRBV12-5 and TRBJ2-3; D is possibly TRBD1 (5 bases). CDR3 length equals 18 residues. V gave up 0 bases and J gave up 4 bases, with 20 bases separating them. Germline loops: CDR1 LGHNT, CDR2 FRNRAP. Here the CDR3 reads CASGLVRPSCQGADTQYF. The CDR3 DNA follows: TGTGCTAGTGGTTTGGTTCGCCCTTCCTGCCAAGGGGCAGATACGCAGTATTTT.